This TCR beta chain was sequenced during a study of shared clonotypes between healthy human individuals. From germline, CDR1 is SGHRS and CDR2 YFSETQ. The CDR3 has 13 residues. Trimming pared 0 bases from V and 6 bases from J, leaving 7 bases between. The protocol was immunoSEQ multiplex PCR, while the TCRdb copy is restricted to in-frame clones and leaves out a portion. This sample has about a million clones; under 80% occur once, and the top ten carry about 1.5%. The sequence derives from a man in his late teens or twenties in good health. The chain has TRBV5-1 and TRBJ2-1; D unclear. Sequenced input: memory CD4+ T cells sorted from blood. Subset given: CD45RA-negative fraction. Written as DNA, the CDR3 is TGCGCCAGCAGCTTGGGCGCTTCCAATGAGCAGTTCTTC. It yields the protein CASSLGASNEQFF.